This is a list of T cell receptor beta chains from one sample in a study of Graves' ophthalmopathy and Graves' hyperthyroidism. TCRdb called the multiplex PCR reads again in MiXCR, with one record for every CDR3 protein. This repertoire shows about 210,000 distinct CDR3 sequences, around 30% found once; its top ten account for over 7.5%. Sequencing was performed on peripheral blood. The receptors derive from a man aged 50 to 59 with Graves' ophthalmopathy. Both conserved end residues are part of each CDR3. Fields, in order: V gene, CDR3 length, clone size, J gene, D gene, CDR3 protein, CDR3 DNA. A D gene is named only where the DNA matches it firmly. Clone size is stated in some rows and not others, as once, few, many or a class when expanded.

V gene: TRBV29-1
CDR3 length: 13
clone size: many
J gene: TRBJ1-1
D gene: TRBD1
CDR3 protein: CSVLGQGNTEAFF
CDR3 DNA: TGCAGCGTGTTGGGACAGGGCAACACTGAAGCTTTCTTT

V gene: TRBV29-1
CDR3 length: 13
clone size: many
J gene: TRBJ1-6
D gene: .
CDR3 protein: CSARRGQDSPLHF
CDR3 DNA: TGCAGCGCCCGCCGCGGGCAGGACTCACCCCTCCACTTT

V gene: TRBV4-2
CDR3 length: 12
clone size: .
J gene: TRBJ2-7
D gene: .
CDR3 protein: CASSSRGVEQYF
CDR3 DNA: TGTGCCAGCAGCTCCAGGGGGGTCGAGCAGTACTTC

V gene: TRBV28
CDR3 length: 14
clone size: many
J gene: TRBJ2-5
D gene: TRBD1
CDR3 protein: CASTIGTGQETQYF
CDR3 DNA: TGTGCCAGCACTATAGGGACAGGCCAAGAGACCCAGTACTTC

V gene: TRBV20-1
CDR3 length: 15
clone size: many
J gene: TRBJ2-2
D gene: TRBD1
CDR3 protein: CSARRTGDNTGELFF
CDR3 DNA: TGCAGTGCTAGACGCACAGGGGACAACACCGGGGAGCTGTTTTTT

V gene: TRBV6-5
CDR3 length: 15
clone size: .
J gene: TRBJ1-3
D gene: .
CDR3 protein: CASSYSPYSGNTIYF
CDR3 DNA: TGTGCCAGCAGTTACTCGCCGTACTCTGGAAACACCATATATTTT

V gene: TRBV29-1
CDR3 length: 12
clone size: many
J gene: TRBJ2-7
D gene: .
CDR3 protein: CSGLAGPYEQYF
CDR3 DNA: TGCAGCGGGCTGGCGGGACCTTACGAGCAGTACTTC

V gene: TRBV5-1
CDR3 length: 14
clone size: many
J gene: TRBJ2-5
D gene: .
CDR3 protein: CASSLAGLQETQYF
CDR3 DNA: TGCGCCAGCAGCTTGGCCGGGCTGCAAGAGACCCAGTACTTC

V gene: TRBV11-1
CDR3 length: 17
clone size: .
J gene: TRBJ2-1
D gene: TRBD2
CDR3 protein: CASSVTSGRSSYNEQFF
CDR3 DNA: TGTGCCAGCAGCGTAACTAGCGGGAGGAGCTCCTACAATGAGCAGTTCTTC

V gene: TRBV6-1
CDR3 length: 15
clone size: many
J gene: TRBJ2-4
D gene: TRBD1
CDR3 protein: CASSEAGTGKNIQYF
CDR3 DNA: TGTGCCAGCAGTGAGGCTGGGACAGGGAAAAACATTCAGTACTTC

V gene: TRBV2
CDR3 length: 15
clone size: many
J gene: TRBJ2-5
D gene: .
CDR3 protein: CASSEGLQGIETQYF
CDR3 DNA: TGTGCCAGCAGTGAGGGACTACAGGGCATCGAGACCCAGTACTTC

V gene: TRBV6-2/TRBV6-3
CDR3 length: 15
clone size: many
J gene: TRBJ2-5
D gene: .
CDR3 protein: CASSYSTGDQETQYF
CDR3 DNA: TGTGCCAGCAGTTACTCGACAGGTGACCAAGAGACCCAGTACTTC

V gene: TRBV6-2/TRBV6-3
CDR3 length: 15
clone size: .
J gene: TRBJ2-5
D gene: TRBD2
CDR3 protein: CAIGEGGGYQETQYF
CDR3 DNA: TGTGCCATCGGGGAGGGTGGGGGTTACCAAGAGACCCAGTACTTC

V gene: TRBV7-2
CDR3 length: 17
clone size: .
J gene: TRBJ2-1
D gene: TRBD2
CDR3 protein: CASSLAGTSGSFNEQFF
CDR3 DNA: TGTGCCAGCAGCTTAGCAGGGACTAGCGGGAGTTTCAATGAGCAGTTCTTC

V gene: TRBV29-1
CDR3 length: 13
clone size: many
J gene: TRBJ1-2
D gene: TRBD1
CDR3 protein: CSVGQGPNVGYTF
CDR3 DNA: TGCAGCGTGGGACAGGGACCAAACGTTGGCTACACCTTC

V gene: TRBV15
CDR3 length: 17
clone size: few
J gene: TRBJ1-6
D gene: TRBD1
CDR3 protein: CATSTNFDRGLGAPLHF
CDR3 DNA: TGTGCCACCAGCACGAATTTCGACAGGGGGCTAGGAGCACCCCTCCACTTT

V gene: TRBV9
CDR3 length: 16
clone size: .
J gene: TRBJ1-2
D gene: TRBD1
CDR3 protein: CASSRSGTEINYGYTF
CDR3 DNA: TGTGCCAGCAGCCGATCCGGGACAGAGATTAACTATGGCTACACCTTC

V gene: TRBV6-2/TRBV6-3
CDR3 length: 14
clone size: .
J gene: TRBJ1-1
D gene: TRBD1
CDR3 protein: CASSGGTGNTEAFF
CDR3 DNA: TGTGCCAGCAGCGGAGGGACAGGGAACACTGAAGCTTTCTTT

V gene: TRBV6-2/TRBV6-3
CDR3 length: 13
clone size: few
J gene: TRBJ1-2
D gene: .
CDR3 protein: CASSEDNLYGYTF
CDR3 DNA: TGTGCCAGCAGTGAGGACAACCTCTATGGCTACACCTTC

V gene: TRBV10-3
CDR3 length: 14
clone size: .
J gene: TRBJ1-1
D gene: TRBD1
CDR3 protein: CAISDGTGGTEAFF
CDR3 DNA: TGTGCCATCAGTGACGGTACAGGGGGCACTGAAGCTTTCTTT

V gene: TRBV11-2
CDR3 length: 12
clone size: many
J gene: TRBJ1-1
D gene: .
CDR3 protein: CASRYLGAEAFF
CDR3 DNA: TGTGCCAGCAGATACTTGGGGGCTGAAGCTTTCTTT

V gene: TRBV11-2
CDR3 length: 14
clone size: many
J gene: TRBJ2-7
D gene: TRBD1
CDR3 protein: CASSFGTGVYEQYF
CDR3 DNA: TGTGCCAGCAGCTTCGGGACAGGGGTCTACGAGCAGTACTTC

V gene: TRBV19
CDR3 length: 13
clone size: many
J gene: TRBJ2-2
D gene: .
CDR3 protein: CASMGQNTGELFF
CDR3 DNA: TGTGCCAGTATGGGACAAAACACCGGGGAGCTGTTTTTT

V gene: TRBV19
CDR3 length: 15
clone size: many
J gene: TRBJ2-5
D gene: TRBD2
CDR3 protein: CASSTLAGGGETQYF
CDR3 DNA: TGTGCCAGTAGTACCTTAGCGGGAGGTGGGGAGACCCAGTACTTC

V gene: TRBV19
CDR3 length: 17
clone size: many
J gene: TRBJ1-5
D gene: .
CDR3 protein: CASSTPVWEDSNQPQHF
CDR3 DNA: TGTGCCAGTAGTACACCTGTGTGGGAGGATAGCAATCAGCCCCAGCATTTT

V gene: TRBV10-3
CDR3 length: 12
clone size: many
J gene: TRBJ2-7
D gene: .
CDR3 protein: CAISAGAYEQYF
CDR3 DNA: TGTGCCATCAGTGCAGGGGCCTACGAGCAGTACTTC

V gene: TRBV11-2
CDR3 length: 15
clone size: .
J gene: TRBJ2-7
D gene: .
CDR3 protein: CASSLDLEYSYEQYF
CDR3 DNA: TGTGCCAGCAGCTTAGATCTGGAATACTCCTACGAGCAGTACTTC